The TCR beta chain described here comes from a study of CD8 T cells in Susac syndrome. Study-wide points: It was acknowledged in the study that the number of individuals who were included in its TCR sequencing and HLA analysis was relatively small.

Sequencing of TCR beta, carried out with a high-throughput approach, was applied to CD8+ and CD4+ T cells from the blood. Each multiple sclerosis control was a treatment-naive patient with relapsing-remitting disease that was either stable or active. This clonotype was picked up a small number of times. As yet, its antigen is unknown. Random hexamers were used to reverse transcribe roughly 0.45 to 1 ug of RNA. Multiplex PCR with immunoSEQ amplified the TCR beta CDR3 across 54 Vbeta and 13 Jbeta. TCRdb redid the calling of the immunoSEQ multiplex PCR reads with MiXCR, one entry per CDR3 protein. The sample holds hundreds of thousands of distinct CDR3 sequences; roughly 85% are singletons and the top ten take 0.21%. Sequences were obtained from CD8+ T cells from PBMCs. This receptor was obtained from a human donor with multiple sclerosis.

CDR3: CASSLGLDLYEQYF. The DNA for the CDR3 is TGTGCCAGCAGTTTGGGACTTGATCTTTACGAGCAGTACTTC. The rearrangement uses TRBV28 and TRBJ2-7; TRBD2 might be the D (6 bases). Looked up from germline, CDR1 is MDHEN and CDR2 is SYDVKM. The CDR3 totals 14 residues. V gave up 3 bases and J gave up 4 bases, with 13 bases separating them.